This TCR beta chain stems from a study of shared T cell receptors in the human thymus. Clones were sequenced by immunoSEQ multiplex PCR, and TCRdb holds only the in-frame ones, with some missing. The table includes almost 550,000 clones, more than 75% detected once. The CDR3 has 12 amino acids. Trimming removed 3 bases from V and 3 bases from J, with 8 bases in between. CDR1 and CDR2 (germline): SQVTM, ANQGSEA. This sample was shared with a second study, whose subject was human thymus T cells. That investigation notes: Thymic and blood repertoires seemed to favor certain V and J genes.

The TCR originated in a boy under two years old with a congenital heart defect. The sequencing input was thymocytes. The chain has TRBV29-1 and TRBJ1-2; a weak D match, TRBD1 (6 bases). The CDR3 nucleotides read TGCAGCGTTGAGGGACACCACTATGGCTACACCTTC. This gives the protein CSVEGHHYGYTF.